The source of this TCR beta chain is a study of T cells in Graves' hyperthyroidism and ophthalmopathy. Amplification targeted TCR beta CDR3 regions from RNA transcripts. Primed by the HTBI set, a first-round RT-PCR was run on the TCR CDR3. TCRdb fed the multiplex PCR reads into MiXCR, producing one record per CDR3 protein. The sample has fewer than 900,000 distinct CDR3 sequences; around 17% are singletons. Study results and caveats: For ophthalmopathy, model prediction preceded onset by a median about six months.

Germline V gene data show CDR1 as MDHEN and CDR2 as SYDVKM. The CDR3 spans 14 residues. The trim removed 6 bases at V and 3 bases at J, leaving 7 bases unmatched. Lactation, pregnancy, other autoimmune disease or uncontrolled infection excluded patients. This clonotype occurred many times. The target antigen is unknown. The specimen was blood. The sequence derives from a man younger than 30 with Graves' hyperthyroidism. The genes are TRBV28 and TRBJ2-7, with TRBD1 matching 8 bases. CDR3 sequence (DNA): TGTGCCAGCAGCCGCGGACAGGGTATCTACGAGCAGTACTTC. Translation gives CASSRGQGIYEQYF.